This is a list of T cell receptor beta chains from one sample in a study of OX40 agonist ivuxolimab in advanced cancers. TCRdb's table, derived via immunoSEQ multiplex PCR, lists solely in-frame clones and lacks some. This sample has approximately 60,000 clones, with over 60% found just once. The sequences come from CD4+ or CD8+ T cells sorted from blood, collected in a trial of the OX40 agonist ivuxolimab. The receptors were sampled from an adult with an advanced solid tumor such as melanoma, head and neck, liver or kidney cancer. CDR3s include the opening cysteine and the closing phenylalanine or tryptophan. The D gene is left open where the match is weak. The listing skips clone size in some rows; elsewhere it reads once, few, many or a size class.

v_gene	d_gene	abundance	j_gene	CDR3aa	CDR3nt
TRBV5-1	.	.	TRBJ2-3	CASSLVARADTQYF	TGCGCCAGCAGCTTGGTGGCCCGGGCGGATACGCAGTATTTT
TRBV18	.	few	TRBJ1-1	CASSPGQRNTEAFF	TGTGCCAGCTCACCAGGACAGAGGAACACTGAAGCTTTCTTT
TRBV5-4	.	.	TRBJ2-3	CAFLSKDYTDTQYF	TGTGCCTTTTTGTCAAAGGACTACACAGATACGCAGTATTTT
TRBV29-1	.	.	TRBJ1-3	CSVSVSSGNTIYF	TGCAGCGTTTCAGTGTCCTCTGGAAACACCATATATTTT
TRBV19	.	.	TRBJ2-6	CASSKGSSGANVLTF	TGTGCCAGTAGTAAGGGGAGCTCTGGGGCCAACGTCCTGACTTTC
TRBV5-4	.	once	TRBJ2-3	CASTTRGARGPYTDTQYF	TGTGCCAGCACCACCAGGGGGGCTAGGGGGCCATACACAGATACGCAGTATTTT
TRBV5-1	.	.	TRBJ1-5	CASSLDPNQPQHF	TGCGCCAGCAGCTTGGATCCCAATCAGCCCCAGCATTTT
TRBV29-1	.	few	TRBJ1-1	CSVVPDRLRASEAFF	TGCAGCGTTGTACCTGACAGGCTAAGAGCCAGTGAAGCTTTCTTT
TRBV7-9	TRBD2	.	TRBJ2-3	CASSIYSGRTDTQYF	TGTGCCAGCAGCATCTATAGCGGGAGAACAGATACGCAGTATTTT
TRBV6-5	.	few	TRBJ2-3	CASSYSGHRDTQYF	TGTGCCAGCAGTTACTCGGGACACCGAGATACGCAGTATTTT
TRBV7-9	TRBD1	.	TRBJ1-5	CASSSDRVDQPQHF	TGTGCCAGCAGCAGCGACAGGGTAGATCAGCCCCAGCATTTT
TRBV27	TRBD2	.	TRBJ2-1	CASSLGLALSYNEQFF	TGTGCCAGCAGTTTAGGACTAGCGCTATCCTACAATGAGCAGTTCTTC
TRBV6-6	.	few	TRBJ1-1	CASSRGLNTEAFF	TGTGCCAGCAGTCGAGGACTGAACACTGAAGCTTTCTTT
TRBV18	TRBD2	.	TRBJ2-1	CASSPLAGGGYNEQFF	TGTGCCAGCTCACCCCTAGCGGGGGGAGGATACAATGAGCAGTTCTTC
TRBV28	.	.	TRBJ1-1	CASSLRLAHPSPEAFF	TGTGCCAGCAGTTTAAGGCTGGCTCACCCCAGCCCTGAAGCTTTCTTT
TRBV5-5	.	.	TRBJ1-4	CASSLMSRGVGEKLFF	TGTGCCAGCAGCTTGATGAGTCGAGGGGTCGGTGAAAAACTGTTTTTT